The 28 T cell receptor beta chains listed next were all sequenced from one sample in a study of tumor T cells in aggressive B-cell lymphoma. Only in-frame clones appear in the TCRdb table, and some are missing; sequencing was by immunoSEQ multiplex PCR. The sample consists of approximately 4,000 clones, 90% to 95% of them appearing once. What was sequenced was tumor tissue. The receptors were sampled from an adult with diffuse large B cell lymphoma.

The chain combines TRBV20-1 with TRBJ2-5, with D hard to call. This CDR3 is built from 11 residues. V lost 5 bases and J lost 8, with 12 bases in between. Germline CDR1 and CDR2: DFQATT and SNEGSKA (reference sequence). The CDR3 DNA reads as TGCAGTGCTGCCCCTGGAGAAACCCAGTACTTC. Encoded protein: CSAAPGETQYF.

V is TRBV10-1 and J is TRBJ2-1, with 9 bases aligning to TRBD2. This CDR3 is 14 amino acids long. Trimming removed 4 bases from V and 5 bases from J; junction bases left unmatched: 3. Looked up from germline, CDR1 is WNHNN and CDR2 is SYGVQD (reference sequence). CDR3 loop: CASSVAGDDNEQFF. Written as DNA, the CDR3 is TGCGCCAGCAGTGTAGCGGGAGACGACAATGAGCAGTTCTTC.

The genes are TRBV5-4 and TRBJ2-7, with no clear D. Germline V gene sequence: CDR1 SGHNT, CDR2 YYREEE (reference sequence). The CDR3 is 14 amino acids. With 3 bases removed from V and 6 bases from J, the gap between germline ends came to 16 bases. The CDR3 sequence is CASSSTATLGEQYF. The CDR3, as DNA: TGTGCCAGCAGCTCGACCGCGACATTGGGCGAGCAGTACTTC.

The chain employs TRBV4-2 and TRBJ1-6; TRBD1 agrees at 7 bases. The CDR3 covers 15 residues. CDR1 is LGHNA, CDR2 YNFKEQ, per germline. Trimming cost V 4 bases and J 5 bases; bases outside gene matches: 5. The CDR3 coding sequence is TGTGCCAGCAGCCCCCGGGACAGCGATAATTCACCCCTCCACTTT. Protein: CASSPRDSDNSPLHF.

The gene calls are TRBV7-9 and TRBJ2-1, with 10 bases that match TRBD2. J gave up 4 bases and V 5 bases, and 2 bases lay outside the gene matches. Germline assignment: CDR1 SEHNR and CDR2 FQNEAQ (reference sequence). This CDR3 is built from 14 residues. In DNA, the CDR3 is TGTGCCAGCAGCGGGACTAGCGTATACAATGAGCAGTTCTTC. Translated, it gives CASSGTSVYNEQFF.

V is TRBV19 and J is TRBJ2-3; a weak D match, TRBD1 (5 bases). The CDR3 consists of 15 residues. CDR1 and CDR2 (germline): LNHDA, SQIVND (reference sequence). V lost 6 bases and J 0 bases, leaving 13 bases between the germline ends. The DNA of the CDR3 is TGTGCCAGTAGGAACAGGTTTCCTAGCACAGATACGCAGTATTTT. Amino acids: CASRNRFPSTDTQYF.

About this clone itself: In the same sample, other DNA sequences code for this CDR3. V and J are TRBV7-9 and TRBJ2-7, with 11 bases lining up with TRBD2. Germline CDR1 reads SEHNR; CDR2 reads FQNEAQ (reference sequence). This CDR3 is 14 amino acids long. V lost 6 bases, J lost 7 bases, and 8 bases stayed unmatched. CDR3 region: CASSPTSGSLEQYF. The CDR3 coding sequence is TGTGCCAGCAGTCCTACTAGCGGGAGTCTTGAGCAGTACTTC.

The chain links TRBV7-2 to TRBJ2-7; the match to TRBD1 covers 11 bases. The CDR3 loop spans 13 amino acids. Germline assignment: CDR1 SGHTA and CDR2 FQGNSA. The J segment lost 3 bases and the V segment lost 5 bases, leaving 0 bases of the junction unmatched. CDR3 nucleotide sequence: TGTGCCAGCAGCGGGACAGGGGGCTACGAGCAGTACTTC. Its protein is CASSGTGGYEQYF.

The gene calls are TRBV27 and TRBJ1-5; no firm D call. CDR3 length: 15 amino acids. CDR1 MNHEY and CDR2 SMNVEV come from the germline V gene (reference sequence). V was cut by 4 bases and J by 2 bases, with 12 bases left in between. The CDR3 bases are TGTGCCAGCAGTTACGAGGGCCTGGGCAATCAGCCCCAGCATTTT. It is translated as CASSYEGLGNQPQHF.

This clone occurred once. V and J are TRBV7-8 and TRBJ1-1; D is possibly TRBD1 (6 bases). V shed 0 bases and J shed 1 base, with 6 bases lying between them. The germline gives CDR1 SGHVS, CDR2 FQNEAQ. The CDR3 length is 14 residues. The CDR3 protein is CASSLARGNTEAFF. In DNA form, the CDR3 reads TGTGCCAGCAGCTTAGCCAGGGGGAACACTGAAGCTTTCTTT.

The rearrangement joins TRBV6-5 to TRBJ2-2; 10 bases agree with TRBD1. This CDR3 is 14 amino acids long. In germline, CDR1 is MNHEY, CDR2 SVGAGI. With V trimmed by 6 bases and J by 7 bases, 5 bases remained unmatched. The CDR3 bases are TGTGCCAGCAGCGGACAGGGGGATAGCGGGGAGCTGTTTTTT. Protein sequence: CASSGQGDSGELFF.

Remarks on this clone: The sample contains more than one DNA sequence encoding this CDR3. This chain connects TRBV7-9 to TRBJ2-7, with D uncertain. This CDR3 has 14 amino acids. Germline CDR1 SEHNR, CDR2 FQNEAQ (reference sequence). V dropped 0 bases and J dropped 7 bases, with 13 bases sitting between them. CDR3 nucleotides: TGTGCCAGCAGCTTAGCCGCCGGTTCAGGAGAGCAGTACTTC. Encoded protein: CASSLAAGSGEQYF.

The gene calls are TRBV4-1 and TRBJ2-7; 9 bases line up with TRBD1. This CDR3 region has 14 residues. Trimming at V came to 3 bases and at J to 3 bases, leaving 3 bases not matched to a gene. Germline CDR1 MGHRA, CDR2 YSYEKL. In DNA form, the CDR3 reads TGCGCCAGCAGCCACGGACAGGGGTACTACGAGCAGTACTTC. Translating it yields CASSHGQGYYEQYF.

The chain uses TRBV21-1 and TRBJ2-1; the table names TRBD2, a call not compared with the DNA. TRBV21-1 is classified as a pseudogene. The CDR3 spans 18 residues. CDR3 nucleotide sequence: TGTGCCAGCAGCAAAGCTCGATGGCGTAGCGGGGGGTGGAATGAGCAGTTCTTC. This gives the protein CASSKARWRSGGWNEQFF.

CDR3 in amino acids: CASSREGLAGSDEQYF. CDR3 DNA sequence: TGTGCCAGCAGCCGCGAAGGCCTAGCGGGATCCGACGAGCAGTACTTC. J is TRBJ2-7 and V is TRBV14; TRBD2 aligns across 9 bases. Germline V gene lookup returns CDR1 SGHDN and CDR2 FVKESK. This CDR3 comprises 16 residues. The V and J ends lost 4 bases and 5 bases, in that order; junction bases with no gene match: 12.

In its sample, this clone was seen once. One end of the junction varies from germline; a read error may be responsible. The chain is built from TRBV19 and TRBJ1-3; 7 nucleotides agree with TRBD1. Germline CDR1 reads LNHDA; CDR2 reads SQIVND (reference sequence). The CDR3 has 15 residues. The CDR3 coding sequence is TGTGCCAATAGTACCTGGGACAGAATGGGAAACACCATATATTTT. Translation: CANSTWDRMGNTIYF.

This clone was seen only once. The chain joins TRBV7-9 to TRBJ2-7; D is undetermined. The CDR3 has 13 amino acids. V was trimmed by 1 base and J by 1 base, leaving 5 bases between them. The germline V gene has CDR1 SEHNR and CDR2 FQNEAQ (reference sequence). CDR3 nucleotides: TGTGCCAGCAGCTTAGGACATTCCTACGAGCAGTACTTC. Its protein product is CASSLGHSYEQYF.

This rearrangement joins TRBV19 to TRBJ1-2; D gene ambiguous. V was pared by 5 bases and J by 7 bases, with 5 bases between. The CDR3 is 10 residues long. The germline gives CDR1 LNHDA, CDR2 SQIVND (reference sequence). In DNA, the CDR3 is TGTGCCAGTAGTGACTCTGGCTACACCTTC. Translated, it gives CASSDSGYTF. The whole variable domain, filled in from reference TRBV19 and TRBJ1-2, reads DGGITQSPKYLFRKEGQNVTLSCEQNLNHDAMYWYRQDPGQGLRLIYYSQIVNDFQKGDIAEGYSVSREKKESFPLTVTSAQKNPTAFYLCASSDSGYTFGSGTRLTVV.

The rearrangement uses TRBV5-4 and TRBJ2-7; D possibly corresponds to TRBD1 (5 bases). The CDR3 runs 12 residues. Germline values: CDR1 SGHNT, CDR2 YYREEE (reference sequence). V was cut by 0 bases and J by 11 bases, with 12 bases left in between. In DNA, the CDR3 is TGTGCCAGCAGCTTGGCCAGGGCTAAGGAGTACTTC. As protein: CASSLARAKEYF.

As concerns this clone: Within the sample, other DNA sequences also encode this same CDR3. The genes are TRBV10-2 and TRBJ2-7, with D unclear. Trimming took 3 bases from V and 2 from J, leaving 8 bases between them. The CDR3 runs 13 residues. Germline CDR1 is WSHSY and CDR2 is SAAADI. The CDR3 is CASSELKPYEQYF. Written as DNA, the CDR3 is TGCGCCAGCAGTGAACTAAAACCCTACGAGCAGTACTTC.

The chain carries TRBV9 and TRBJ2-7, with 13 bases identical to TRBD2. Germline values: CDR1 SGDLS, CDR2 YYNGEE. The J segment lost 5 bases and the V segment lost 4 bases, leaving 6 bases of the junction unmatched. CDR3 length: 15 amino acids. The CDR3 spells CASSPRTSGSHEQYF. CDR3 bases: TGTGCCAGCAGCCCTCGGACTAGCGGGAGCCACGAGCAGTACTTC.

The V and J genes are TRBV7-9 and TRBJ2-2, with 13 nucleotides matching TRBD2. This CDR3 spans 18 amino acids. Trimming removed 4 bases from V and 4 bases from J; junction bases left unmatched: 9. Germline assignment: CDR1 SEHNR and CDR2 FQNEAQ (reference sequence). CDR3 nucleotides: TGTGCCAGCAGCTCGCCACGGAGGACTAGCGGGAGCACCGGGGAGCTGTTTTTT. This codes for CASSSPRRTSGSTGELFF.

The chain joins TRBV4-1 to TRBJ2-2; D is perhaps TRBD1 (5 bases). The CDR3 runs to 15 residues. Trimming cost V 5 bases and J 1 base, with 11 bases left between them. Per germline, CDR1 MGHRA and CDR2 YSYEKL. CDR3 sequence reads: CASSTQGMNTGELFF. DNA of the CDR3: TGCGCCAGCAGCACCCAGGGAATGAACACCGGGGAGCTGTTTTTT.

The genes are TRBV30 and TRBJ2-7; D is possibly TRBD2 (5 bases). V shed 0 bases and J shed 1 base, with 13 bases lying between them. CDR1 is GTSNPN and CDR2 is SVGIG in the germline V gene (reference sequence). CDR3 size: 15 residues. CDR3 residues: CAWSVRGDYSYEQYF. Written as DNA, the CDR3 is TGTGCCTGGAGTGTACGGGGAGACTATTCCTACGAGCAGTACTTC.

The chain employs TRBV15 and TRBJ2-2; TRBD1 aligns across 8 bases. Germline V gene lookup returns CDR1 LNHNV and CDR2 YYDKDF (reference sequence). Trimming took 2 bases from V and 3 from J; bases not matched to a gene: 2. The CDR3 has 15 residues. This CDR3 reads CATSRQGAYTGELFF. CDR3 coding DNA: TGTGCCACCAGCAGACAGGGGGCTTACACCGGGGAGCTGTTTTTT.

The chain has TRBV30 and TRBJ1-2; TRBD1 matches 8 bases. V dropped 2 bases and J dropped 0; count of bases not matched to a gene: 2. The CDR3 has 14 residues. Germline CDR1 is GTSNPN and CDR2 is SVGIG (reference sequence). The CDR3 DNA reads TGTGCCTGGAGTCGGACAGGGTCTAACTATGGCTACACCTTC. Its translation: CAWSRTGSNYGYTF.

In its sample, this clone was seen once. CDR3 protein: CASSLHSGTSGRRQYF. CDR3 DNA: TGTGCCAGCAGTTTACACTCCGGGACTAGCGGGAGAAGGCAGTACTTC. This chain uses TRBV27 with TRBJ2-7, with 14 bases aligning to TRBD2. V dropped 2 bases and J dropped 9; count of bases not matched to a gene: 9. This CDR3 contains 16 residues. The germline V gene encodes CDR1 MNHEY and CDR2 SMNVEV (reference sequence).

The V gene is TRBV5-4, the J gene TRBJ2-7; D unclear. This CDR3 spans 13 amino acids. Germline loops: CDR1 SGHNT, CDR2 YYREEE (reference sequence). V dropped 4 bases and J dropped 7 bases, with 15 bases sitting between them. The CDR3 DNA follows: TGTGCCAGCAGCAGCTTTTCCTTCGGTGAGCAGTACTTC. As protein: CASSSFSFGEQYF.